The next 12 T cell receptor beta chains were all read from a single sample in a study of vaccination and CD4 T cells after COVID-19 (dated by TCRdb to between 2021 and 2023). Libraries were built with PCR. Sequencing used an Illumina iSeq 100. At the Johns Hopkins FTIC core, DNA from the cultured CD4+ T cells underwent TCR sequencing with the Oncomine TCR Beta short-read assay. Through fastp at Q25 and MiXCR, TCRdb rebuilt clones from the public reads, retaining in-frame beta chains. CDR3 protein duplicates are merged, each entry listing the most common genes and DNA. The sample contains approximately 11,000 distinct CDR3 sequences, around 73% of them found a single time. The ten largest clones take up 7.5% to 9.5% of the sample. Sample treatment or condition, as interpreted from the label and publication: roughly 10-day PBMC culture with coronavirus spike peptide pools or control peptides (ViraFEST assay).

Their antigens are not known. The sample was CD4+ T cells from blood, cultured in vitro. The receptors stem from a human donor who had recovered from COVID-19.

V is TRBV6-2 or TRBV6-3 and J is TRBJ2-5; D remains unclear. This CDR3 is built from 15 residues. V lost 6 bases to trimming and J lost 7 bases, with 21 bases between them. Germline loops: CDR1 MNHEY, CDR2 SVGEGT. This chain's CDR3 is CASSSPRRQLRTQYF. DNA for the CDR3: TGTGCCAGCAGCTCCCCGCGACGGCAGCTACGGACCCAGTACTTC.

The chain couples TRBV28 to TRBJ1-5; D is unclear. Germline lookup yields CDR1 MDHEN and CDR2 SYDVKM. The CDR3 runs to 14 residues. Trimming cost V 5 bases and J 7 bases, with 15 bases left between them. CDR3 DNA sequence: TGTGCCAGCAGTAATCTTTCGTCGGAGCAGCCCCAGCATTTT. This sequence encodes CASSNLSSEQPQHF.

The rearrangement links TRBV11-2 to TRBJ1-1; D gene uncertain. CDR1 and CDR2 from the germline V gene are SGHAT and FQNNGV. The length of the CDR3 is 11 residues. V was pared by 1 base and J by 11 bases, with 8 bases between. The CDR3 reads CASSLGRRAFF. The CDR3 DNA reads TGTGCCAGCAGCTTAGGCAGGAGGGCTTTCTTT.

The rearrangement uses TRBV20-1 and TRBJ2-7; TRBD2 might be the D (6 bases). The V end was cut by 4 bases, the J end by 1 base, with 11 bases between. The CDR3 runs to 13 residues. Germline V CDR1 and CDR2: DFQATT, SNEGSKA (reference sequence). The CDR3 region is CSATRDFSYEQYF. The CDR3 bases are TGCAGTGCTACCCGGGACTTTTCCTACGAGCAGTACTTC.

Written as DNA, the CDR3 is TGTGCCAGCAGCCCCCTCCTTAATCCTTCGAACACTGAAGCTTTCTTT. Translated: CASSPLLNPSNTEAFF. The V gene is TRBV11-2, the J gene TRBJ1-1; D is undetermined. From germline, CDR1 is SGHAT and CDR2 FQNNGV. The ends were cut back, 5 bases at V and 1 base at J, with 17 bases in the middle. This CDR3 is 16 amino acids long.

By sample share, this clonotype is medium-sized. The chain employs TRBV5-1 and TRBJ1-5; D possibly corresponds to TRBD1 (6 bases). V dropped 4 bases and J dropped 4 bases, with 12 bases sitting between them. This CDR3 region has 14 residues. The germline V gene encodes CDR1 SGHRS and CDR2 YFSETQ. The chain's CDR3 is CASSAGTPNQPQHF. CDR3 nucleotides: TGCGCCAGCAGCGCCGGGACACCGAATCAGCCCCAGCATTTT.

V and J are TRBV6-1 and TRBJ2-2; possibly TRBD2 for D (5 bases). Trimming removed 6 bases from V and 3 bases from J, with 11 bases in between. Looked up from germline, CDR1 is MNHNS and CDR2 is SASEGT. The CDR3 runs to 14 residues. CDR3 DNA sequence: TGTGCCAGCAGAACTAGTTGGGACACCGGGGAGCTGTTTTTT. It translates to CASRTSWDTGELFF.

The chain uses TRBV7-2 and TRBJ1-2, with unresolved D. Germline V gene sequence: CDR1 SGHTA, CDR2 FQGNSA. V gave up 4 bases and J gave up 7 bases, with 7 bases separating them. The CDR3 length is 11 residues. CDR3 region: CASSSFSGYTF. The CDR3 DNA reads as TGTGCCAGCAGCTCATTCTCTGGCTACACCTTC.

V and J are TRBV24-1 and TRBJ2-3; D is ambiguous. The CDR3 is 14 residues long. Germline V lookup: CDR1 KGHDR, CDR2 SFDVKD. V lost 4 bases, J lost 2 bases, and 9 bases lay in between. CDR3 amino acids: CATSDLAHTDTQYF. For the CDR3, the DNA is TGTGCCACCAGTGACTTGGCGCACACAGATACGCAGTATTTT.

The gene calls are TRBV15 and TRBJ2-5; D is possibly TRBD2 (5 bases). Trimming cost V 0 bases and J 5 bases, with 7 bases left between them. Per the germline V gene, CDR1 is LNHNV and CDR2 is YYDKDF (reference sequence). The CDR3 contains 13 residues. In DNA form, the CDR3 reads TGTGCCACCAGCAGAGATCGGGGTGAGACCCAGTACTTC. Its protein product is CATSRDRGETQYF.

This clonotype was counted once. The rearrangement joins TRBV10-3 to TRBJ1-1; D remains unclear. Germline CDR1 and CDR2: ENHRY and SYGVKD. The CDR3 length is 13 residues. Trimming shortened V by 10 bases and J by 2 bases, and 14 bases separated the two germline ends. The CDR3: CATGLTTNTEAFF. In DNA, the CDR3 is TGTGCCACGGGGTTGACAACAAACACTGAAGCTTTCTTT.

The DNA for the CDR3 is TGTGCCAGCAGTTACTCCCGGGACATATCTTCACCCCTCCACTTT. Protein: CASSYSRDISSPLHF. J is TRBJ1-6 and V is TRBV6-5; D possibly corresponds to TRBD1 (6 bases). The germline V and J ends were trimmed by 0 bases and 9 bases, with 12 bases remaining between them. The CDR3 has 15 amino acids. CDR1 and CDR2 (germline): MNHEY, SVGAGI.